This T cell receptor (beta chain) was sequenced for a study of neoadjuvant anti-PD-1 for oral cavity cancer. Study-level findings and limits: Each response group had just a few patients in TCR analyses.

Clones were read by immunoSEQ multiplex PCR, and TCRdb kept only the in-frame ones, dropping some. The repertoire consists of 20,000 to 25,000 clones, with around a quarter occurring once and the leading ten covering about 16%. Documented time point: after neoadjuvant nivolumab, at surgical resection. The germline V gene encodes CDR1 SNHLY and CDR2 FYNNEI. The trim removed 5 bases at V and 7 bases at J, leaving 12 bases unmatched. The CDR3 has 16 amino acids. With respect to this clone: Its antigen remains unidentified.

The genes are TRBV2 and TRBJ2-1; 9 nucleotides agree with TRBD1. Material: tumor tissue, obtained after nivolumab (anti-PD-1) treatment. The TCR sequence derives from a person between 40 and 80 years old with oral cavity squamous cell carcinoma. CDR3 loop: CASSTQGAMVMNEQFF. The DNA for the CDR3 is TGTGCCAGCAGTACACAGGGGGCGATGGTAATGAATGAGCAGTTCTTC.